This T cell receptor beta chain was obtained from a study of CD8 T cells in ankylosing spondylitis (dated by TCRdb to about 2017). Notes on the research overall: The study set out to find disease-linked TCR variants by profiling T cell receptor beta repertoires in ankylosing spondylitis patients and healthy donors. In total, the full study cohort was made up of 110 or so healthy donors and 25 ankylosing spondylitis patients. Peripheral blood was sampled, and synovial fluid was additionally collected from ankylosing spondylitis patients. Broad study findings and their caveats: A CD8+ phenotype was shown by the disease-linked clones, which were found at relatively low frequencies in peripheral blood. Blood from ankylosing spondylitis patients appeared to be characterized by a TCR beta motif made up of several highly homologous amino acid variants. Some TCR beta motif variants had previously been reported in synovial fluid and blood of reactive arthritis patients, which suggested common disease-initiation mechanisms. Significant enrichment of the disease-linked clones was reported in matched synovial fluid samples from ankylosing spondylitis patients.

The CDR3 runs 16 residues from the cysteine to the phenylalanine. The only DNA kept is the CDR3, 48 bases in frame from the first base. Taken from the germline V gene, the CDR1 and CDR2 loops are SGHTA and FQGNSA. Trimming removed 0 bases from V and 1 base from J, leaving 12 bases between the germline ends. Remarks on this clonotype: Which antigen it targets is not known. Base qualities are not provided; no much larger clone lies one nucleotide away.

The instrument was an Illumina HiSeq 2500. Quantitative 5'-RACE with molecular barcodes was the method used to prepare the TCR beta libraries. Per the original workflow: Disease-linked TCR variants were identified with a new computational method built on a probabilistic model of VDJ rearrangement. TCRdb ran its own pipeline on the public reads, namely fastp trimming at Q25 and MiXCR clone calling, and kept in-frame beta chains. Records with the same CDR3 protein are collapsed into one entry carrying the most frequent genes and DNA. These V and J calls rely on TCRdb rather than the paper's analysis. This sample lists 300,000 to 400,000 distinct CDR3 sequences; approximately 20% were detected once. Together, the top ten hold approximately 14% of the sample.

The sample taken for sequencing was blood, either unsorted or a sorted T cell fraction (not recorded which). The clonotype was recovered from a male donor with ankylosing spondylitis or in good health (not recorded which). The sequence is built from TRBV7-2 and TRBJ2-5; too little of a D gene remains to name it. The DNA reads TGTGCCAGCAGCTTAGCGCCGCGGAACGTCCAAGAGACCCAGTACTTC. This yields the protein CASSLAPRNVQETQYF.